The sequence of this T cell receptor (beta chain) was determined in a study of T cells in Graves' hyperthyroidism and ophthalmopathy. This CDR3 is 14 amino acids long. V lost 7 bases, J lost 14 bases, and 29 bases lay in between. From germline, CDR1 is SQVTM and CDR2 ANQGSEA. The CDR3 regions of TCR beta were amplified from RNA transcripts. First-round RT-PCR targeting the TCR CDR3 was performed with the HTBI primer set. One entry per CDR3 protein results from TCRdb running MiXCR on the multiplex PCR reads. Among about 580,000 distinct CDR3 sequences listed, around 42% were seen once. Sequencing was done on a sample of peripheral blood or thyroid tissue (not recorded which). The chain couples TRBV29-1 to TRBJ1-1; D gene ambiguous. The TCR sequence derives from a woman between 18 and 29 years old with Graves' hyperthyroidism. CDR3 region: CSASGTTSGREQFF. The CDR3 DNA is TGCAGCGCGTCCGGCACTACCAGCGGTCGGGAGCAGTTCTTT.